Each of the 31 T cell receptor beta chains below was sequenced from the same sample in a study of blood T cell repertoires in COVID-19 (dated by TCRdb to about 2020). The library was made by the immunoSEQ multiplex PCR assay. The source is immuneACCESS, and TCRdb retained only in-frame sequences with V and J called. Part of the clones is not carried over; for the studies checked, unresolved V genes explain less than half of this, and the remainder is unexplained. Present in this sample are fewer than 350,000 clones, around 91% of which were seen just once. Roughly 8.9% of the sample is in the top ten clones. Sequences were obtained from PBMCs or T cells enriched from blood (not recorded which). These receptors all stem from a woman aged 40 to 50 who had recovered from COVID-19.

The chain is built from TRBV7-9 and TRBJ2-7, with 14 bases that match TRBD2. The V and J ends lost 2 bases and 3 bases, in that order; junction bases with no gene match: 9. Germline CDR1 is SEHNR and CDR2 is FQNEAQ (reference sequence). The CDR3 contains 18 residues. DNA of the CDR3: TGTGCCAGCAGCTTACAACCCGGGACTAGCGGGAGAGACTACGAGCAGTACTTC. Translation: CASSLQPGTSGRDYEQYF. Combining the CDR3 with reference TRBV7-9 and TRBJ2-7 gives the whole variable domain DTGVSQNPRHKITKRGQNVTFRCDPISEHNRLYWYRQTLGQGPEFLTYFQNEAQLEKSRLLSDRFSAERPKGSFSTLEIQRTEQGDSAMYLCASSLQPGTSGRDYEQYFGPGTRLTVT.

The chain is built from TRBV4-2 and TRBJ2-5; 8 positions match TRBD2. V shed 0 bases, J shed 2 bases, and the junction held 17 bases outside the gene matches. The CDR3 is 20 residues long. Germline CDR1 is LGHNA and CDR2 is YNFKEQ. The CDR3 DNA reads TGTGCCAGCAGCCAAGAGGTAGCGGCGGGAGGACTGTCCCCACAAGAGACCCAGTACTTC. It is translated as CASSQEVAAGGLSPQETQYF.

The V call is TRBV5-1, the J call TRBJ1-1, with 8 bases matching TRBD1. CDR3 length: 14 residues. In germline, CDR1 is SGHRS, CDR2 YFSETQ. V shed 2 bases, J shed 5 bases, and the junction held 5 bases outside the gene matches. The chain's CDR3 is CASSLSRGQTEAFF. CDR3 DNA: TGCGCCAGCAGCTTATCCAGGGGGCAGACTGAAGCTTTCTTT. Together with reference TRBV5-1 and TRBJ1-1, the CDR3 gives the full variable domain: KAGVTQTPRYLIKTRGQQVTLSCSPISGHRSVSWYQQTPGQGLQFLFEYFSETQRNKGNFPGRFSGRQFSNSRSEMNVSTLELGDSALYLCASSLSRGQTEAFFGQGTRLTVV.

This clone appeared a few times. The CDR3 reads CASSLTRTGGFTDTQYF. The CDR3 nucleotides read TGTGCCAGCAGCTTAACCCGGACAGGGGGCTTCACAGATACGCAGTATTTT. The genes are TRBV7-3 and TRBJ2-3; 11 bases are shared with TRBD1. V trimming: 0 bases; J trimming: 2 bases; junction bases outside the gene matches: 4. In germline, CDR1 is SGHTA, CDR2 FQGTGA. There are 17 residues in the CDR3.

The rearrangement links TRBV9 to TRBJ2-1; TRBD1 is a possible D gene (6 bases). The germline V and J ends were trimmed by 1 base and 9 bases, with 17 bases remaining between them. Germline loops: CDR1 SGDLS, CDR2 YYNGEE. The CDR3 is 15 residues long. CDR3 protein: CASSVIGQPRGEQFF. DNA of the CDR3: TGTGCCAGCAGCGTAATCGGACAGCCTAGGGGTGAGCAGTTCTTC.

This clone was seen once. The chain employs TRBV5-1 and TRBJ1-2, with 10 bases fitting TRBD1. V lost 4 bases to trimming and J lost 7 bases; unmatched junction nucleotides: 13. Germline CDR1 and CDR2: SGHRS and YFSETQ. The CDR3 consists of 16 residues. CDR3 sequence: CASSETGGASPRGYTF. The CDR3 DNA reads as TGCGCCAGCAGCGAGACAGGGGGCGCGTCCCCCCGTGGCTACACCTTC. Based on the CDR3 plus reference TRBV5-1 and TRBJ1-2, the full variable domain is KAGVTQTPRYLIKTRGQQVTLSCSPISGHRSVSWYQQTPGQGLQFLFEYFSETQRNKGNFPGRFSGRQFSNSRSEMNVSTLELGDSALYLCASSETGGASPRGYTFGSGTRLTVV.

The gene calls are TRBV30 and TRBJ1-4, with 9 bases matching TRBD1. The CDR3 totals 13 residues. Trimming took 5 bases from V and 8 from J; bases not matched to a gene: 6. The germline gives CDR1 GTSNPN, CDR2 SVGIG (reference sequence). The DNA of the CDR3 is TGTGCCTGGGAGGGACAGGGCCCCGAAAAACTGTTTTTT. This translates into CAWEGQGPEKLFF.

This chain uses TRBV14 with TRBJ1-2; D remains ambiguous. Germline CDR1 is SGHDN and CDR2 is FVKESK. Trimming removed 0 bases at V and 4 bases at J, with 12 bases between. The CDR3 consists of 15 residues. Here the CDR3 reads CASSQDISGRYGYTF. CDR3 sequence (DNA): TGTGCCAGCAGCCAAGATATATCAGGCCGCTATGGCTACACCTTC.

This clone came up once. This sample also contains other DNA sequences that code for the same CDR3. The CDR3 region has the DNA TGTGCCAGTAGAACAGGGGGCACAGATACGCAGTATTTT. Translation gives CASRTGGTDTQYF. The rearrangement links TRBV19 to TRBJ2-3, with TRBD1 matching over 7 bases. Germline CDR1 is LNHDA and CDR2 is SQIVND (reference sequence). The CDR3 consists of 13 residues. After removal of 6 bases from V and 1 base from J, the junction contained 1 base not matched to a gene.

This sequence joins TRBV2 and TRBJ2-7; 8 bases fit TRBD1. Per the germline V gene, CDR1 is SNHLY and CDR2 is FYNNEI. This CDR3 comprises 11 residues. Trimming took 6 bases from V and 6 from J; bases not matched to a gene: 1. CDR3: CASRTGVEQYF. The CDR3 region has the DNA TGTGCCAGCAGGACAGGGGTCGAGCAGTACTTC.

The CDR3 DNA reads TGCGCCAGCAACCCCACGAGAGGTACTGAAGCTTTCTTT. It specifies CASNPTRGTEAFF. The chain couples TRBV10-1 to TRBJ1-1; D gene ambiguous. From germline, CDR1 is WNHNN and CDR2 SYGVQD (reference sequence). Trimming removed 7 bases from V and 5 bases from J, with 14 bases in between. CDR3 length: 13 amino acids.

This rearrangement joins TRBV11-2 to TRBJ1-4; TRBD1 agrees at 7 bases. This CDR3 is 16 amino acids long. The ends lost 5 bases at V and 4 bases at J; junction bases unmatched: 10. The germline CDR1 and CDR2 sequences are SGHAT and FQNNGV. In nucleotides, the CDR3 is TGTGCCAGCAGCCAACCGTGGACAGGAGTTAATGAAAAACTGTTTTTT. Its translation is CASSQPWTGVNEKLFF.

The chain employs TRBV7-9 and TRBJ1-6; D is perhaps TRBD1 (5 bases). CDR1 and CDR2 from the germline V gene are SEHNR and FQNEAQ (reference sequence). The CDR3 is 13 amino acids. CDR3 DNA: TGTGCAGGCGACGGGGGAGTGAATTCACCCCTCCACTTT. Translating gives CAGDGGVNSPLHF.

A few counts support this clone. CDR3 coding DNA: TGTGCCAGTAGTCAAGGGACAGGGGCCGGTGGCGAGCAGTACTTC. This gives the protein CASSQGTGAGGEQYF. V is TRBV19 and J is TRBJ2-7; 10 bases align to TRBD1. CDR3 size: 15 residues. Germline V gene sequence: CDR1 LNHDA, CDR2 SQIVND (reference sequence). The J segment lost 6 bases and the V segment lost 5 bases, leaving 10 bases of the junction unmatched.

This clone was counted once. The chain couples TRBV19 to TRBJ2-7, with D perhaps TRBD1 (6 bases). Per the germline V gene, CDR1 is LNHDA and CDR2 is SQIVND (reference sequence). The CDR3 sequence is 14 residues long. The germline V and J ends were trimmed by 8 bases and 1 base, with 15 bases remaining between them. Here the CDR3 reads CASATQGTSYEQYF. The DNA for the CDR3 is TGTGCCAGTGCGACACAGGGTACGTCCTACGAGCAGTACTTC.

The J gene is TRBJ2-5, the V gene TRBV25-1; no definite D call. V lost 6 bases, J lost 5 bases, and 13 bases lay in between. Germline loops: CDR1 MGHDK, CDR2 SYGVNS. The CDR3 totals 13 residues. This CDR3 is CASRPGSVETQYF. The CDR3 DNA reads as TGTGCCAGCAGACCAGGTAGTGTGGAGACCCAGTACTTC. The whole variable domain, filled in from reference TRBV25-1 and TRBJ2-5, reads EADIYQTPRYLVIGTGKKITLECSQTMGHDKMYWYQQDPGMELHLIHYSYGVNSTEKGDLSSESTVSRIRTEHFPLTLESARPSHTSQYLCASRPGSVETQYFGPGTRLLVL.

Notes on this clone: Other DNA variants within this sample encode the same CDR3. The chain carries TRBV24-1 and TRBJ2-1; no definite D call. CDR3 size: 12 residues. CDR1 and CDR2 from the germline V gene are KGHDR and SFDVKD. Trimming pared 3 bases from V and 7 bases from J, leaving 6 bases between. In DNA, the CDR3 is TGTGCCACCAGTGATCCGGGTAATGAGCAGTTCTTC. Translating it yields CATSDPGNEQFF.

The chain uses TRBV28 and TRBJ1-4; the D is unclear. Germline CDR1 MDHEN, CDR2 SYDVKM. Trimming stripped 7 bases from V and 10 bases from J, with 16 bases between. This CDR3 is 13 amino acids long. The CDR3: CASITADRGKLFF. CDR3 in DNA: TGTGCCAGCATCACAGCTGACCGTGGAAAACTGTTTTTT.

This chain joins TRBV19 and TRBJ2-1; D gene ambiguous. Germline V gene data show CDR1 as LNHDA and CDR2 as SQIVND (reference sequence). This CDR3 comprises 12 residues. V was trimmed by 2 bases and J by 7 bases, leaving 6 bases between them. The CDR3 loop is CASSIPLNEQFF. The CDR3, as DNA: TGTGCCAGTAGTATACCCCTAAATGAGCAGTTCTTC.

Of note for this clone: An end of the junction differs from the germline gene, which may be a read error. The V gene is TRBV30, the J gene TRBJ1-1, with D maybe TRBD1 (5 bases). The CDR3 loop spans 12 amino acids. Germline V lookup: CDR1 GTSNPN, CDR2 SVGIG (reference sequence). The CDR3 DNA reads TGCTCACTCCGGGCAGGGCCCACTGAAGCTTTCTTT. This codes for CSLRAGPTEAFF.

The V gene is TRBV9, the J gene TRBJ1-6, with D possibly matching TRBD1 (6 bases). The germline CDR1 and CDR2 sequences are SGDLS and YYNGEE. Trimming removed 4 bases from V and 4 bases from J, with 12 bases in between. The CDR3 has 15 residues. The CDR3 coding sequence is TGTGCCAGCAGCCGGGACACTTCATATAATTCACCCCTCCACTTT. Protein product: CASSRDTSYNSPLHF.

Comments on this clone: Here the CDR3 omits its conserved ending phenylalanine or tryptophan, so a read error is the likely source. The limits of the CDR3 on the DNA are not certain, so only TCRdb's listed CDR3 is given. This chain connects TRBV3-1 (or the pseudogene TRBV3-2) to TRBJ2-3; the table names TRBD2, a call not compared with the DNA. The length of the CDR3 is 11 amino acids, counting both ends. The germline V gene encodes CDR1 LGHDT and CDR2 YNNKEL (reference sequence). CDR3 region: CASSQGRTRLL.

This chain connects TRBV11-2 to TRBJ1-3; D gene ambiguous. The CDR3 consists of 13 residues. Trimming took off 5 bases at V and 1 base at J, with 6 bases between the two ends. Germline CDR1 and CDR2: SGHAT and FQNNGV. The DNA of the CDR3 is TGTGCCAGCAGCGTGAGTTCTGGAAACACCATATATTTT. This gives the protein CASSVSSGNTIYF.

V gene TRBV30 combines with J gene TRBJ1-2; possibly TRBD1 for D (6 bases). Germline V gene lookup returns CDR1 GTSNPN and CDR2 SVGIG (reference sequence). Trimming shortened V by 3 bases and J by 4 bases, and 12 bases separated the two germline ends. The CDR3 is made up of 13 amino acids. The chain's CDR3 is CAWRQGLRYGYTF. DNA for the CDR3: TGTGCCTGGAGACAGGGTTTACGCTATGGCTACACCTTC.

The rearrangement links TRBV12-5 to TRBJ2-1; 7 bases map to TRBD2. The length of the CDR3 is 16 residues. V lost 2 bases to trimming and J lost 8 bases; unmatched junction nucleotides: 12. The germline V gene has CDR1 LGHNT and CDR2 FRNRAP. CDR3 amino acids: CASGLSLGGEGHEQFF. CDR3 in DNA: TGTGCTAGTGGTTTGTCCTTGGGCGGGGAGGGCCATGAGCAGTTCTTC.

The chain carries TRBV7-3 and TRBJ2-1, with TRBD2 matching 8 bases. CDR3 length: 15 amino acids. Trimming cost V 3 bases and J 9 bases; bases outside gene matches: 10. Germline values: CDR1 SGHTA, CDR2 FQGTGA. The CDR3 region is CASSFGGRSGGEQFF. DNA for the CDR3: TGTGCCAGCAGCTTTGGCGGGAGGAGTGGGGGTGAGCAGTTCTTC.

This chain uses TRBV3-1 (or the pseudogene TRBV3-2) with TRBJ1-1, with TRBD1 as a possible D gene (5 bases). V was clipped by 1 base and J by 3 bases, with 9 bases between them. This CDR3 spans 14 amino acids. CDR1 is LGHDT, CDR2 YNNKEL, per germline (reference sequence). DNA of the CDR3: TGTGCCAGCAGCCAAGGGGGCCGGGACACTGAAGCTTTCTTT. As protein: CASSQGGRDTEAFF.

The gene calls are TRBV5-4 and TRBJ2-1, with D maybe TRBD2 (7 bases). Germline V lookup: CDR1 SGHNT, CDR2 YYREEE (reference sequence). There are 17 residues in the CDR3. Trimming left V 6 bases short and J 0 bases short, with 19 bases between. The CDR3 nucleotides read TGTGCCAGCACTCCTAACTTGGGGGGGGCCTCCTACAATGAGCAGTTCTTC. It is translated as CASTPNLGGASYNEQFF.

In regard to this clone: At the DNA level, this CDR3 is encoded by other sequences in the same sample as well. The CDR3 reads CASSPGQQETQYF. CDR3 sequence (DNA): TGTGCCAGTAGCCCGGGACAGCAAGAGACCCAGTACTTC. The chain carries TRBV19 and TRBJ2-5; TRBD1 matches at 7 bases. The CDR3 contains 13 residues. Germline-derived CDR1 and CDR2 are LNHDA and SQIVND (reference sequence). J was trimmed by 2 bases and V by 6 bases; bases with no gene match: 3. Full variable domain (rest looked up from reference TRBV19 and TRBJ2-5): DGGITQSPKYLFRKEGQNVTLSCEQNLNHDAMYWYRQDPGQGLRLIYYSQIVNDFQKGDIAEGYSVSREKKESFPLTVTSAQKNPTAFYLCASSPGQQETQYFGPGTRLLVL.

This chain uses TRBV27 with TRBJ2-7; the D gene is possibly TRBD2 (5 bases). The CDR3 has 13 residues. Germline values: CDR1 MNHEY, CDR2 SMNVEV (reference sequence). Trimming cost V 5 bases and J 3 bases, with 11 bases left between them. CDR3 coding DNA: TGTGCCAGCAGTCTCATAGGGAGCTACGAGCAGTACTTC. Protein sequence: CASSLIGSYEQYF.

The rearrangement joins TRBV7-2 to TRBJ2-2; maybe TRBD1 (5 bases). Germline CDR1 and CDR2: SGHTA and FQGNSA. The CDR3 length is 16 residues. V was cut by 1 base and J by 4 bases, with 13 bases left in between. For the CDR3, the DNA is TGTGCCAGCAGCTTAGGAGGTCAAACAGGCACCGGGGAGCTGTTTTTT. Residues: CASSLGGQTGTGELFF.